This T cell receptor beta chain was documented in a study of T cells after yellow fever vaccination. Many counts were recorded for this clonotype. The CDR3 is made up of 9 amino acids. In germline, CDR1 is MNHEY, CDR2 SVGAGI. The germline V and J ends were trimmed by 9 bases and 3 bases, with 3 bases remaining between them. One entry per CDR3 protein results from TCRdb running MiXCR on the 5' RACE reads. The sample carries 50,000 to 60,000 distinct CDR3 sequences, approximately 6% recorded once. The clonotype comes from a man in his late teens or twenties who received the YFV17D yellow fever vaccine. V and J are TRBV6-5 and TRBJ2-7; D remains unclear. This material consisted of PBMCs, either bulk or a sorted T-cell subset (CD4+, CD8+, memory, or dextramer-sorted; not recorded which), taken on the day of the yellow fever booster vaccination. CDR3 loop: CARNYEQYF. The CDR3 nucleotides are TGTGCCAGAAACTACGAGCAGTACTTC.